This T cell receptor beta chain was retrieved from a study of cytomegalovirus exposure and HLA in healthy donors. Here immunoSEQ multiplex PCR was the method, and the copy in TCRdb shows in-frame clones only, minus some. This sample carries roughly 350,000 clones, 86% of them seen once, and the ten largest clones take approximately 0.84%. The CDR3 totals 19 residues. CDR1 is SGHNT and CDR2 is YYREEE in the germline V gene (reference sequence). Trimming left V 0 bases short and J 1 base short, with 20 bases between. With respect to this clone: Its antigen is unidentified.

Points from the study as a whole: According to a subsequent analysis, TCR clusters from the first cohort were inclined to appear together in the roughly 120 validation repertoires. Most TCR sequences proved rare, with some public TCRs found in many donors. Confirmation in vitro established that a few CMV-associated chains were specific for CMV antigens.

Sequences were obtained from PBMCs. This sequence was found in a woman between 18 and 30 years old in good health and CMV-seronegative. The chain carries TRBV5-4 and TRBJ2-1; D perhaps matches TRBD2 (7 bases). The CDR3 loop is CASSLAGGGSVRSYNEQFF. CDR3 coding DNA: TGTGCCAGCAGCTTGGCCGGGGGCGGGAGCGTGAGGTCCTACAATGAGCAGTTCTTC.